This T cell receptor beta chain is drawn from a study of CD8 T cells in Susac syndrome. An input of about 0.5 to 1 ug of RNA was subjected to reverse transcription using random hexamers. Across 54 Vbeta and 13 Jbeta, immunoSEQ multiplex PCR amplified TCR beta CDR3. One entry per CDR3 protein results from TCRdb running MiXCR on the immunoSEQ multiplex PCR reads. This repertoire shows more than 200,000 distinct CDR3 sequences, about 94% found once; its top ten account for about 0.12%. Between the trimmed V and J ends, which lost 5 bases and 5 bases, there was a span of 9 bases. CDR1 is SQVTM, CDR2 ANQGSEA, per germline. CDR3 length equals 11 residues. The T cells that were sequenced for TCR beta were CD8+ and CD4+ cells from blood. TEMRA cells were FACS-enriched, while CD8+ and CD4+ T cells were negatively isolated.

The chain uses TRBV29-1 and TRBJ2-5; D is ambiguous. This clonotype originated in a human donor with multiple sclerosis. The sequencing input was CD8+ T cells from PBMCs. The chain's CDR3 is CSVLRRETQYF. CDR3 coding DNA: TGCAGCGTTCTGCGAAGGGAGACCCAGTACTTC.